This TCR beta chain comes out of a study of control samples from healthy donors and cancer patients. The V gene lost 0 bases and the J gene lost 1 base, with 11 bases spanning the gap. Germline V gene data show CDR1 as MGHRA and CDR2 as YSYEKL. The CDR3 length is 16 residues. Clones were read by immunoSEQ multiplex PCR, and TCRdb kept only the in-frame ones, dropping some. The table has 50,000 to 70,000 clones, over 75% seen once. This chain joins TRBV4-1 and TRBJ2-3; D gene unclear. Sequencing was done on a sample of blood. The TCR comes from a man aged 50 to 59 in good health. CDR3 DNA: TGCGCCAGCAGCCAAGAGGTTAGTGGACGCACAGATACGCAGTATTTT. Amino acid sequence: CASSQEVSGRTDTQYF.